This T cell receptor beta chain was sequenced in a study of blood T cells in healthy people across ages (dated by TCRdb to 2014 to 2015). Describing the broader study: Template switching captured roughly one uniquely barcoded TCR beta cDNA molecule per two T cells in model experiments. To track age-related changes in TCR beta repertoire diversity, the study relied on deep sequencing normalized with unique cDNA molecular identifiers. Four age groups were formed from the donors: young (average roughly 16 years), middle-aged (approximately 39), aged (62) and long-lived (82). To avoid experimental bias, donors of different ages were randomly spread across the sequencing lanes. Two additional independent replicas of 1 million unique cDNA reads from the same blood draw were analyzed for two donors (one aged 18 to 30 and one aged 80 or older). What the work shows at the level of the full study, not this receptor alone: Estimates of total diversity based on one million sequenced T cells were regarded as lower bounds and as underestimates. A strong correlation was found between observed TCR beta diversity and the percentage of naive T cells measured by flow cytometry. Compared with the aged group, the long-lived group had more naive CD4+ T cells, fewer expanded clones and increased TCR diversity, a pattern suggesting age selection. Because the CMV infection status of the donors was unknown, age-related changes in expanded clonotypes may potentially have been confounded. As age increased, observed TCR beta diversity per million T cells dropped in a roughly linear way, and a significant reduction was already evident by age roughly 36. Since profiling was done on bulk unsorted PBMCs, naive and antigen-experienced compartments could not be conclusively compared.

Library prep was done by 5' RACE. These reads were obtained on an Illumina HiSeq 2500. A second PCR of about 6 to 12 cycles was performed with a sample-barcoded 5' primer and a J-beta primer mix. Each TCR beta cDNA molecule received a unique molecular identifier from a template-switch 5' adaptor carrying 12 random nucleotides. Each sample yielded at least 3 million CDR3-containing paired-end reads. First-strand cDNA was synthesized from all RNA with the Mint cDNA synthesis kit, primed by a TRBC-specific oligonucleotide. Following uracil-DNA glycosylase treatment, a first 18-cycle PCR with universal primers M1SS and BC2_uni_R was performed on all cDNA. The study's processing was this. For normalization, 1 million high-quality reads, each with a distinct molecular identifier, were randomly selected from each sample. Reads with shared molecular identifiers were discarded instead of being binned into consensus sequences. MiTCR, run with a Q25 quality threshold and the strictest error-elimination algorithm, handled CDR3 identification, clonotype clustering and error correction. A nonparametric unseen species model using Euler transformation provided a lower-bound estimate of total TCR beta diversity. TCRdb's own reprocessing of the public reads used fastp at Q25 and MiXCR and kept productive beta chains. Records with the same CDR3 protein are collapsed into one entry carrying the most frequent genes and DNA. The V and J calls follow TCRdb's processing rather than the paper's. This sample is represented by about 780,000 distinct CDR3 sequences; 62% of them were singletons. 25% to 35% of the sample rests with the top ten.

The CDR3 starts with the cysteine, ends with the phenylalanine, and has 15 residues. Only CDR3 DNA is held: 45 bases, read in frame from base 1. Trimming removed 6 bases from V and 6 bases from J; the gene matches leave 10 bases unexplained. According to the germline V gene, CDR1 reads MNHEY and CDR2 reads SVGEGT. As to this clonotype: What antigen it recognizes has not been identified. Per-base qualities were not stored, and no clone one base away is much larger.

Donors were approximately 42 systemically healthy Caucasian individuals from Russia aged 6 to 90 years. Each donor gave around 9.9 milliliters of peripheral blood, collected into EDTA-treated Vacutainer tubes. Ficoll-Paque density-gradient centrifugation was used to isolate PBMCs, with at least 7 million obtained per sample. Total RNA, at least 6 micrograms per sample, was extracted from PBMCs with Trizol reagent. For every donor, an aliquot of PBMCs went through flow cytometry to measure the percentages of naive CD45RAhigh/CD27high T cells. The clonotype comes from a young man in good health. The chain uses TRBV6-2 or TRBV6-3 and TRBJ2-3; 9 nucleotides in the junction match TRBD1. The sample taken for sequencing was blood. Here is the DNA: TGTGCCAGCAGGAACCGGGACAGGGTCAGGGATACGCAGTATTTT. It is translated as CASRNRDRVRDTQYF.